This T cell receptor beta chain was captured in a study of T cells after posttransplantation cyclophosphamide. In this sample, this clone turned up once. What it binds is unknown. The related graft donor's blood sample was taken on the day of bone marrow donation. Points from the study as a whole: Tissue-infiltrating T cells from skin or gut overlapped little with blood T cells. Donor-recipient repertoire similarity was low at 1-2 months, rising over year one. Recipient CMV seropositivity and CMV reactivation strongly tracked TRB clonality.

Sequenced by immunoSEQ multiplex PCR; TCRdb stores in-frame clones only, minus some. Among more than 20,000 clones listed, approximately 73% were seen once. Sequenced: memory CD4+ T cells sorted from PBMCs. The TCR sequence derives from a woman aged 55-75 years in good health, CMV-negative, and a related stem cell transplant donor.

The CDR3 nucleotides are TGTGCCATCAACAGACAGGGCTACTATGGCTACACCTTC. It specifies CAINRQGYYGYTF. The chain carries TRBV10-3 and TRBJ1-2; 7 bases agree with TRBD1. With 7 bases clipped from V and 3 bases from J, the junction kept 5 bases outside the gene matches. The CDR3 extends over 13 amino acids. Germline V lookup: CDR1 ENHRY, CDR2 SYGVKD.